The clone carrying this T cell receptor beta chain has more than one count but fewer than ten. These data originate in a study of patients and donors after allogeneic stem cell transplantation. Using its own MiXCR run on the RT-PCR reads, TCRdb lists one record per CDR3 protein. Of about 410,000 distinct CDR3 sequences listed, roughly 17% were seen once; the top ten hold 7.2%. This CDR3 is built from 15 residues. This sequence originates from a human donor who was either an allogeneic HSCT recipient or a stem cell or donor lymphocyte infusion donor (not recorded which). It is not recorded whose cells these are; they may come from a transplant donor. This sequence joins TRBV21-1 and TRBJ1-2; the table's D call, TRBD1, was not checked against the DNA. TRBV21-1 is designated a pseudogene. The specimen sequenced was blood, either unsorted or a sorted T cell fraction (not recorded which). CDR3 bases: TGTGCCAGCAGCGCTCGACAGGGATTATCCCATGGCTACACCTTC. Its translation: CASSARQGLSHGYTF.